Below, 27 T cell receptor beta chains from the same sample are listed, as sequenced in a study of T-cell reconstitution after alpha-beta-depleted transplantation in children. This sample's TCRbeta library carried unique molecular identifier barcodes. From the PCR reads, TCRdb called clonotypes with MiXCR, one entry per CDR3 protein. The sample shows about 580,000 distinct CDR3 sequences, 23% of them seen only once. The sample here was PBMCs, mostly from graft donor cells, taken 360 days after TCRalphabeta/CD19-depleted stem cell transplant. These receptor sequences come from a boy younger than two who had a stem cell transplant for acute myeloid leukemia, so the T cells may come from the graft donor.

The chain uses TRBV6-1 and TRBJ2-3; D is possibly TRBD1 (6 bases). CDR1 is MNHNS, CDR2 SASEGT, per germline. Trimming left V 8 bases short and J 0 bases short, with 12 bases between. CDR3 length: 14 amino acids. The CDR3 DNA is TGTGCCAGCGGGGGCCATACTAGCACAGATACGCAGTATTTT. Translating gives CASGGHTSTDTQYF.

This clonotype has at least ten counts. The chain couples TRBV20-1 to TRBJ2-2, with D possibly matching TRBD1 (6 bases). This CDR3 has 13 amino acids. The V gene lost 5 bases and the J gene lost 13 bases, with 20 bases spanning the gap. The germline gives CDR1 DFQATT, CDR2 SNEGSKA (reference sequence). The CDR3 here is CSAQDRSLNGLFF. In nucleotides, the CDR3 is TGCAGTGCTCAAGACAGGTCCCTAAATGGGCTGTTTTTT.

This clonotype was counted only a few times. This chain uses TRBV6-5 with TRBJ2-5, with TRBD2 matching 7 bases. The germline CDR1 and CDR2 sequences are MNHEY and SVGAGI. The CDR3 has 13 amino acids. The J segment lost 5 bases and the V segment lost 4 bases, leaving 4 bases of the junction unmatched. The CDR3 is CASSLGGKETQYF. CDR3 DNA sequence: TGTGCCAGCAGTTTGGGAGGGAAGGAGACCCAGTACTTC.

The V and J genes are TRBV7-9 and TRBJ2-4, with TRBD2 matching 7 bases. The V gene end was trimmed by 5 bases and the J gene end by 1 base; junction bases not matched to a gene: 11. CDR1 and CDR2 from the germline V gene are SEHNR and FQNEAQ (reference sequence). CDR3 length: 17 residues. In DNA, the CDR3 is TGTGCCAGCAGCCAGGCTGGGGGGGTCATCGCCAAAAACATTCAGTACTTC. It translates to CASSQAGGVIAKNIQYF.

Ten or more counts support this clonotype. The chain recombines TRBV20-1 with TRBJ1-3; no clear D gene. This CDR3 region has 14 residues. V lost 6 bases, J lost 4 bases, and 16 bases lay in between. Germline CDR1 reads DFQATT; CDR2 reads SNEGSKA (reference sequence). The chain's CDR3 is CSAPRTDAGNTIYF. For the CDR3, the DNA is TGCAGTGCCCCCCGGACGGATGCCGGAAACACCATATATTTT.

The V and J genes are TRBV7-9 and TRBJ2-1; D unclear. The V and J ends lost 10 bases and 1 base respectively, with 11 bases between them. The CDR3 spans 13 residues. From germline, CDR1 is SEHNR and CDR2 FQNEAQ (reference sequence). Here the CDR3 reads CANTLGSYNEQFF. CDR3 DNA sequence: TGTGCCAACACGTTGGGGTCCTACAATGAGCAGTTCTTC. Variable domain in full (rest from reference TRBV7-9 and TRBJ2-1): DTGVSQNPRHKITKRGQNVTFRCDPISEHNRLYWYRQTLGQGPEFLTYFQNEAQLEKSRLLSDRFSAERPKGSFSTLEIQRTEQGDSAMYLCANTLGSYNEQFFGPGTRLTVL.

Only a few counts were recorded for this clonotype. The chain links TRBV7-2 to TRBJ1-4, with 8 bases that match TRBD1. Germline CDR1 and CDR2: SGHTA and FQGNSA. The CDR3 loop spans 15 amino acids. The V segment lost 7 bases and the J segment 6 bases; nucleotides outside the gene matches: 10. The CDR3 sequence is CASNKQGQAYEKLFF. The CDR3 DNA reads as TGTGCCAGCAACAAACAGGGACAGGCTTATGAAAAACTGTTTTTT.

This clonotype came up many times. This sequence joins TRBV20-1 and TRBJ1-5, with D perhaps matching TRBD1 (5 bases). Germline V lookup: CDR1 DFQATT, CDR2 SNEGSKA (reference sequence). V was pared by 0 bases and J by 4 bases, with 10 bases between. This CDR3 region has 14 residues. The CDR3: CSARDRDGNQPQHF. The CDR3 DNA follows: TGCAGTGCTAGAGATCGGGACGGTAATCAGCCCCAGCATTTT.

This clonotype was picked up a small number of times. This sequence joins TRBV20-1 and TRBJ2-5, with D possibly called TRBD1 or TRBD2 (5 bases each). Trimming took 6 bases from V and 4 from J, leaving 12 bases between them. The CDR3 has 12 amino acids. Per germline, CDR1 DFQATT and CDR2 SNEGSKA (reference sequence). For the CDR3, the DNA is TGCAGTGCCTCTTGGGGGAGAGAGACCCAGTACTTC. It is translated as CSASWGRETQYF.

Only a few counts were recorded for this clonotype. J is TRBJ2-5 and V is TRBV20-1; 10 bases align to TRBD2. CDR3 length: 13 residues. CDR1 DFQATT and CDR2 SNEGSKA come from the germline V gene (reference sequence). With 8 bases clipped from V and 2 bases from J, the junction kept 5 bases outside the gene matches. The CDR3 DNA reads TGCAGTAGTTTAGCGGGGGGACAAGAGACCCAGTACTTC. Its translation: CSSLAGGQETQYF.

This clonotype appeared many times. V is TRBV12-3 or TRBV12-4 and J is TRBJ2-1; TRBD2 matches 14 bases. CDR3 length: 15 amino acids. Trimming cost V 5 bases and J 7 bases; bases outside gene matches: 4. DNA of the CDR3: TGTGCCAGCAGTCCGACTAGCGGGGGGGGGAATGAGCAGTTCTTC. Its translation: CASSPTSGGGNEQFF.

This clonotype was detected many times. The chain carries TRBV10-3 and TRBJ1-4; D ambiguous. Germline assignment: CDR1 ENHRY and CDR2 SYGVKD. The CDR3 spans 16 residues. The V gene lost 2 bases and the J gene lost 0 bases, with 10 bases spanning the gap. The CDR3 DNA follows: TGTGCCATCAGTGAGGCTCAAGTTGCAACTAATGAAAAACTGTTTTTT. Translation: CAISEAQVATNEKLFF.

This clonotype showed up many times. The chain couples TRBV6-2 or TRBV6-3 to TRBJ2-3, with 7 bases aligning to TRBD2. Germline V gene sequence: CDR1 MNHEY, CDR2 SVGEGT. V was pared by 5 bases and J by 6 bases, with 11 bases of the junction left unmatched. The CDR3 is 15 residues long. This chain's CDR3 is CASSTGRLASDTQYF. CDR3 DNA sequence: TGTGCCAGCAGTACGGGGAGACTAGCATCTGATACGCAGTATTTT.

The chain carries TRBV6-1 and TRBJ1-4; D is uncertain. The CDR3 consists of 16 residues. CDR1 is MNHNS and CDR2 is SASEGT in the germline V gene. With 6 bases removed from V and 0 bases from J, the gap between germline ends came to 14 bases. As DNA, the CDR3 is TGTGCCAGCAGATCCTTGGGAGTCTCAACTAATGAAAAACTGTTTTTT. Residues: CASRSLGVSTNEKLFF.

J is TRBJ2-7 and V is TRBV4-3; D is tentatively TRBD1 or TRBD2 (5 bases each). The CDR3 has 13 amino acids. Germline V lookup: CDR1 LGHNA, CDR2 YSLEER. The ends were cut back, 1 base at V and 9 bases at J, with 13 bases in the middle. CDR3 DNA: TGCGCCAGCAGCCAAGCGAACGGGGACGGGCAGTACTTC. Protein product: CASSQANGDGQYF.

V gene TRBV20-1 combines with J gene TRBJ1-2; D is unclear. Germline CDR1 DFQATT, CDR2 SNEGSKA (reference sequence). The germline V and J ends were trimmed by 4 bases and 4 bases, with 7 bases remaining between them. The CDR3 loop spans 11 amino acids. The DNA for the CDR3 is TGCAGTGCTATTCGGATCTATGGCTACACCTTC. This translates into CSAIRIYGYTF.

This clonotype has a count of ten or more. The gene calls are TRBV5-1 and TRBJ1-5; no clear D gene. Germline-derived CDR1 and CDR2 are SGHRS and YFSETQ. The CDR3 loop spans 13 amino acids. The germline V and J ends were trimmed by 1 base and 7 bases, with 9 bases remaining between them. CDR3 bases: TGCGCCAGCAGCTTGTTCCGAGGACAGCCCCAGCATTTT. Translated, it gives CASSLFRGQPQHF.

The rearrangement joins TRBV12-3 or TRBV12-4 to TRBJ2-3; D assignment may be TRBD1 or TRBD2 (5 bases each). The CDR3 length is 16 residues. The V end lost 5 bases, the J end lost 0 bases, and 15 bases lay between the germline ends. CDR3 DNA: TGTGCCAGCAGTACGGGACCAGCCCCTAGCACAGATACGCAGTATTTT. It specifies CASSTGPAPSTDTQYF.

This clonotype showed up many times. For the CDR3, the DNA is TGTGCCAGCAGCGACAGGGGCGCCTATCAAGAGACCCAGTACTTC. Its translation: CASSDRGAYQETQYF. V usage is TRBV7-9 and J usage is TRBJ2-5; 8 bases line up with TRBD1. Germline V gene lookup returns CDR1 SEHNR and CDR2 FQNEAQ (reference sequence). V lost 5 bases and J lost 2; bases outside the gene matches: 7. CDR3 length equals 15 residues.

This clonotype was counted many times. V and J are TRBV6-1 and TRBJ2-7, with 8 bases that match TRBD1. Germline trimming cut 6 bases from V and 3 bases from J; bases unmatched to any gene: 7. Per the germline V gene, CDR1 is MNHNS and CDR2 is SASEGT. The CDR3 totals 14 residues. CDR3 sequence: CASRPTGGSYEQYV. The CDR3 coding sequence is TGTGCCAGCAGACCAACAGGGGGGAGCTACGAGCAGTACGTC.

As to this clonotype: Since a much larger clone is just one base distant, this may be a read error. Written as DNA, the CDR3 is TGTTCCAGCAGGGCCGACGGACAGGGTGGCGAGCAGTACGTC. Translating it yields CSSRADGQGGEQYV. The rearrangement joins TRBV28 to TRBJ2-7, with 8 positions matching TRBD1. CDR3 length: 14 residues. CDR1 and CDR2 from the germline V gene are MDHEN and SYDVKM.

The chain joins TRBV7-6 to TRBJ2-7; possible D gene TRBD2, 6 bases. V was pared by 7 bases and J by 1 base, with 14 bases between. The germline gives CDR1 SGHVS, CDR2 FNYEAQ. The CDR3 totals 14 residues. The CDR3 spells CASKDRDFSYEQYF. The CDR3 coding sequence is TGTGCCAGCAAAGACCGGGACTTTTCCTACGAGCAGTACTTC.

This clonotype has a handful of counts. This chain connects TRBV5-5 to TRBJ2-5; D may be TRBD1 (5 bases). CDR1 and CDR2 (germline): SGHKS, YYEKEE (reference sequence). V dropped 0 bases and J dropped 5 bases, with 20 bases sitting between them. This CDR3 spans 17 amino acids. CDR3: CASSLESQGPGLETQYF. In nucleotides, the CDR3 is TGTGCCAGCAGCTTGGAGTCGCAGGGCCCGGGCCTTGAGACCCAGTACTTC.

This clonotype appeared many times. The CDR3 sequence is CSVGQVSSSGANVLTF. Here the CDR3 DNA reads TGCAGCGTTGGACAGGTCAGCAGCTCTGGGGCCAACGTCCTGACTTTC. The chain uses TRBV29-1 and TRBJ2-6; TRBD1 is a possible D gene (6 bases). The CDR3 length is 16 residues. V was cut by 4 bases and J by 0 bases, with 13 bases left in between. Germline loops: CDR1 SQVTM, CDR2 ANQGSEA.

The chain uses TRBV12-3 or TRBV12-4 and TRBJ1-1, with D uncertain. Deletions cut 11 bases from V and 0 bases from J, with 13 bases between. This CDR3 has 13 amino acids. The CDR3 reads CAGSRSMNTEAFF. The CDR3 coding sequence is TGTGCCGGGTCGAGATCTATGAACACTGAAGCTTTCTTT.

This clonotype has just a few counts. CDR3 DNA: TGTGCCAGCAGTTACTCCGTCAGGGGCCTAGCCAAAAACATTCAGTACTTC. Its protein product is CASSYSVRGLAKNIQYF. The gene calls are TRBV6-5 and TRBJ2-4; D possibly corresponds to TRBD1 (6 bases). This CDR3 has 17 residues. The V end was cut by 0 bases, the J end by 0 bases, with 12 bases between. CDR1 is MNHEY and CDR2 is SVGAGI in the germline V gene.

This clonotype has a single count. The V call is TRBV19, the J call TRBJ1-5; TRBD1 matches 9 bases. Germline V gene data show CDR1 as LNHDA and CDR2 as SQIVND (reference sequence). There are 19 residues in the CDR3. V gave up 1 base and J gave up 4 bases; unmatched junction bases: 14. The CDR3 DNA reads as TGTGCCAGTAGTATAGCCCAGGACAGGGGAAACTGGAGGAATCAGCCCCAGCATTTT. Protein: CASSIAQDRGNWRNQPQHF.